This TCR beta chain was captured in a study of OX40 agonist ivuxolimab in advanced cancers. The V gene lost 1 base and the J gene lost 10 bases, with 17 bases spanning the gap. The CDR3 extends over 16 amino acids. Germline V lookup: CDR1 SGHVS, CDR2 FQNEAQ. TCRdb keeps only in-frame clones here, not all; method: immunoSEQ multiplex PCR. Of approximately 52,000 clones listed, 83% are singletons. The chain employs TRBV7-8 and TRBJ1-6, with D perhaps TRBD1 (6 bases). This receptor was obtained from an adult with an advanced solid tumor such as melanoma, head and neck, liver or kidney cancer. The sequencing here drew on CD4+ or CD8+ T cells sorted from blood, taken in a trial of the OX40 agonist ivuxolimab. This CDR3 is CASSLGSGRGWSPLHF. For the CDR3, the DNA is TGTGCCAGCAGCTTAGGTTCAGGGAGGGGGTGGTCACCCCTCCACTTT. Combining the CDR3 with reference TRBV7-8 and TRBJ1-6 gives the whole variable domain GAGVSQSPRYKVAKRGQDVALRCDPISGHVSLFWYQQALGQGPEFLTYFQNEAQLDKSGLPSDRFFAERPEGSVSTLKIQRTQQEDSAVYLCASSLGSGRGWSPLHFGNGTRLTVT.